The T cell receptor (beta chain) under discussion was sequenced for a study of blood T cell repertoires in COVID-19. Study in general: PBMCs, B-cell-depleted T cells, or T cells provided the cDNA or gDNA that made up the material.

Method: immunoSEQ multiplex PCR; TCRdb's copy keeps in-frame clones and lacks some. Of over 250,000 clones listed, about 87% are singletons. Germline assignment: CDR1 SEHNR and CDR2 FQNEAQ (reference sequence). The ends lost 2 bases at V and 4 bases at J; junction bases unmatched: 7. The CDR3 has 15 residues. The sequencing input was peripheral blood. This clonotype originated in a woman in her 40s who had recovered from COVID-19. The chain employs TRBV7-9 and TRBJ2-7, with 8 bases identical to TRBD1. This chain's CDR3 is CASSLQGAGTYEQYF. DNA for the CDR3: TGTGCCAGCAGCTTACAGGGGGCCGGAACATACGAGCAGTACTTC.